The present TCR beta chain was sequenced within a study of T-cell memory formation after mild COVID-19. In its sample, this clonotype was seen a few times. Its antigen is still unknown. Each CDR3 protein gets one entry after TCRdb re-called the 5' RACE reads with MiXCR. The table lists roughly 400,000 distinct CDR3 sequences, about 24% of them singletons. Study findings and constraints: Second-wave clones reaching peak frequency on day 37 lacked confirmed SARS-CoV-2 specificity.

Material: PBMCs or a T cell subset sorted from them (not recorded which). This TCR came from an adult woman who had mild COVID-19 (a few samples of this study predate the infection). Cell type and time point are not known.

The CDR3 loop is CASSPPENYGYTF. CDR3 in DNA: TGTGCCAGCAGTCCCCCGGAAAACTATGGCTACACCTTC. V gene TRBV25-1 combines with J gene TRBJ1-2; no definite D call. With 5 bases removed from V and 2 bases from J, the gap between germline ends came to 9 bases. The CDR3 spans 13 residues. Germline V gene sequence: CDR1 MGHDK, CDR2 SYGVNS.